Listed below are T cell receptor beta chains from one sample, sequenced in a study of early T cells in non-severe SARS-CoV-2 infection. TCRdb re-called the 5' RACE reads through MiXCR, storing one row per CDR3 protein. Among approximately 56,000 distinct CDR3 sequences listed, about 10% were seen once. Sequenced material: whole blood. The receptors derive from an adult who was a healthcare worker with PCR-confirmed SARS-CoV-2 infection or an uninfected control (not recorded which). Both conserved end residues are part of each CDR3. A D gene is named only where the DNA matches it firmly. Expanded clones get a size class; other rows say once, few or many, or leave the size out.

d_gene: TRBD2
v_gene: TRBV24-1
j_gene: TRBJ2-1
abundance: few
CDR3aa: CATSPASGRIGYNEQFF
CDR3nt: TGTGCCACCTCCCCGGCGAGCGGGAGAATCGGCTACAATGAGCAGTTCTTC

d_gene: TRBD1
v_gene: TRBV6-2/TRBV6-3
j_gene: TRBJ1-4
abundance: NA
CDR3aa: CASSSPTGTGNEKLFF
CDR3nt: TGTGCCAGCAGTAGCCCAACCGGGACAGGAAATGAAAAACTGTTTTTT

d_gene: NA
v_gene: TRBV9
j_gene: TRBJ2-3
abundance: many
CDR3aa: CASSRGGTDTQYF
CDR3nt: TGTGCCAGCAGCCGAGGGGGCACAGATACGCAGTATTTT

d_gene: TRBD1
v_gene: TRBV12-3/TRBV12-4
j_gene: TRBJ2-1
abundance: NA
CDR3aa: CASSLGTGDYNEQFF
CDR3nt: TGTGCCAGCAGTTTAGGGACAGGGGATTACAATGAGCAGTTCTTC

d_gene: NA
v_gene: TRBV11-2
j_gene: TRBJ1-2
abundance: few
CDR3aa: CASSVGFASEGYGYTF
CDR3nt: TGTGCCAGCAGCGTAGGCTTTGCTTCGGAGGGCTATGGCTACACCTTC

d_gene: TRBD1
v_gene: TRBV29-1
j_gene: TRBJ2-1
abundance: few
CDR3aa: CSVRPGQGRQLYSYNEQFF
CDR3nt: TGCAGCGTCCGACCGGGACAGGGAAGACAACTCTACTCCTACAATGAGCAGTTCTTC

d_gene: NA
v_gene: TRBV4-2
j_gene: TRBJ1-1
abundance: NA
CDR3aa: CASSHLGGRNTEAFF
CDR3nt: TGTGCCAGCAGCCACCTGGGAGGGAGGAACACTGAAGCTTTCTTT

d_gene: TRBD2
v_gene: TRBV4-1
j_gene: TRBJ2-1
abundance: few
CDR3aa: CASSQVGTSGYNEQFF
CDR3nt: TGCGCCAGCAGCCAAGTTGGGACTAGCGGGTACAATGAGCAGTTCTTC

d_gene: TRBD1
v_gene: TRBV29-1
j_gene: TRBJ1-5
abundance: many
CDR3aa: CSVRGQGGDQPQHF
CDR3nt: TGCAGCGTGCGCGGACAGGGGGGCGATCAGCCCCAGCATTTT

d_gene: NA
v_gene: TRBV3-1
j_gene: TRBJ1-2
abundance: many
CDR3aa: CASSQEAVDGYTF
CDR3nt: TGTGCCAGCAGCCAAGAGGCCGTTGATGGCTACACCTTC

d_gene: TRBD1
v_gene: TRBV5-5
j_gene: TRBJ1-1
abundance: many
CDR3aa: CASSWGTGGYTEAFF
CDR3nt: TGTGCCAGCAGCTGGGGGACAGGGGGTTACACTGAAGCTTTCTTT

d_gene: TRBD1
v_gene: TRBV13
j_gene: TRBJ2-7
abundance: many
CDR3aa: CASSAGPGQGLNEQYF
CDR3nt: TGTGCCAGCAGCGCCGGACCGGGACAGGGGTTGAACGAGCAGTACTTC

d_gene: TRBD1
v_gene: TRBV19
j_gene: TRBJ2-3
abundance: many
CDR3aa: CASSANRGTTDTQYF
CDR3nt: TGTGCCAGTAGTGCCAACAGGGGAACAACAGATACGCAGTATTTT

d_gene: NA
v_gene: TRBV7-2
j_gene: TRBJ2-7
abundance: many
CDR3aa: CASSWDPFYEQYF
CDR3nt: TGTGCCAGCAGCTGGGACCCTTTTTACGAGCAGTACTTC

d_gene: NA
v_gene: TRBV3-1
j_gene: TRBJ2-3
abundance: many
CDR3aa: CASSQEWYTDTQYF
CDR3nt: TGTGCCAGCAGCCAAGAGTGGTACACAGATACGCAGTATTTT

d_gene: TRBD2
v_gene: TRBV30
j_gene: TRBJ2-3
abundance: many
CDR3aa: CAWSTQTRTSGVGDTQYF
CDR3nt: TGTGCCTGGAGTACACAGACGCGGACTAGCGGGGTGGGGGATACGCAGTATTTT

d_gene: TRBD2
v_gene: TRBV2
j_gene: TRBJ2-1
abundance: many
CDR3aa: CASRQENSGSNEQFF
CDR3nt: TGTGCCAGCCGACAGGAAAATAGCGGGAGCAATGAGCAGTTCTTC

d_gene: NA
v_gene: TRBV25-1
j_gene: TRBJ2-3
abundance: many
CDR3aa: CASSDQESGYSTDTQYF
CDR3nt: TGTGCCAGCAGTGACCAAGAATCAGGATATAGCACAGATACGCAGTATTTT

d_gene: NA
v_gene: TRBV2
j_gene: TRBJ2-1
abundance: many
CDR3aa: CASREYIEQFF
CDR3nt: TGTGCCAGCAGGGAATACATTGAGCAGTTCTTC

d_gene: NA
v_gene: TRBV4-2
j_gene: TRBJ2-3
abundance: many
CDR3aa: CASSSFGAGGATSRMDTQYF
CDR3nt: TGTGCCAGCAGCTCTTTTGGGGCAGGGGGCGCGACTAGCAGGATGGATACGCAGTATTTT

d_gene: NA
v_gene: TRBV18
j_gene: TRBJ2-5
abundance: NA
CDR3aa: CASSPLMLAGQETQYF
CDR3nt: TGTGCCAGCTCACCCTTAATGCTGGCGGGTCAAGAGACCCAGTACTTC

d_gene: TRBD2
v_gene: TRBV7-2
j_gene: TRBJ2-1
abundance: many
CDR3aa: CASSPPAGAEQFF
CDR3nt: TGTGCCAGCAGCCCCCCGGCGGGAGCCGAGCAGTTCTTC

d_gene: NA
v_gene: TRBV7-6
j_gene: TRBJ2-2
abundance: few
CDR3aa: CASGLTVQNTGELFF
CDR3nt: TGTGCCAGCGGCCTGACAGTTCAGAACACCGGGGAGCTGTTTTTT

d_gene: NA
v_gene: TRBV20-1
j_gene: TRBJ1-4
abundance: NA
CDR3aa: CSASRGPESGKLFF
CDR3nt: TGCAGTGCTAGTCGGGGCCCTGAGAGCGGGAAACTGTTTTTT

d_gene: TRBD2
v_gene: TRBV6-2/TRBV6-3
j_gene: TRBJ2-2
abundance: NA
CDR3aa: CASIEDGTSGTYTGELFF
CDR3nt: TGTGCCAGCATCGAAGACGGGACTAGCGGGACTTACACCGGGGAGCTGTTTTTT

d_gene: NA
v_gene: TRBV24-1
j_gene: TRBJ2-1
abundance: few
CDR3aa: CATGERSEQFF
CDR3nt: TGTGCCACCGGCGAGCGGAGCGAGCAGTTCTTC

d_gene: NA
v_gene: TRBV5-4
j_gene: TRBJ2-1
abundance: NA
CDR3aa: CASSWQVNEQFF
CDR3nt: TGTGCCAGCAGCTGGCAAGTCAATGAGCAGTTCTTC

d_gene: NA
v_gene: TRBV2
j_gene: TRBJ2-6
abundance: many
CDR3aa: CASRPLSGANVLTF
CDR3nt: TGTGCCAGCCGCCCTCTCTCTGGGGCCAACGTCCTGACTTTC

d_gene: NA
v_gene: TRBV11-2
j_gene: TRBJ2-3
abundance: NA
CDR3aa: CASSSGWTQYF
CDR3nt: TGTGCCAGCAGCTCAGGTTGGACGCAGTATTTT

d_gene: TRBD1
v_gene: TRBV20-1
j_gene: TRBJ2-7
abundance: few
CDR3aa: CSALTGTGGGEQYF
CDR3nt: TGCAGTGCTCTAACCGGGACAGGGGGCGGTGAGCAGTACTTC

d_gene: NA
v_gene: TRBV5-5
j_gene: TRBJ1-2
abundance: NA
CDR3aa: CASSSTNLGYTF
CDR3nt: TGTGCCAGCAGCTCCACTAATTTGGGCTACACCTTC

d_gene: TRBD1
v_gene: TRBV6-1
j_gene: TRBJ1-1
abundance: many
CDR3aa: CASSETGGVTEAFF
CDR3nt: TGTGCCAGCAGTGAAACAGGGGGCGTCACTGAAGCTTTCTTT

d_gene: NA
v_gene: TRBV7-8
j_gene: TRBJ1-1
abundance: few
CDR3aa: CASSHRVNTEAFF
CDR3nt: TGTGCCAGCAGCCACAGGGTAAACACTGAAGCTTTCTTT

d_gene: TRBD2
v_gene: TRBV11-3
j_gene: TRBJ2-4
abundance: NA
CDR3aa: CASSIGSGAAKNIQYF
CDR3nt: TGTGCCAGCAGTATAGGCAGCGGGGCAGCCAAAAACATTCAGTACTTC

d_gene: TRBD1
v_gene: TRBV9
j_gene: TRBJ2-1
abundance: many
CDR3aa: CASSIGTGVKQFF
CDR3nt: TGTGCCAGCAGCATTGGGACAGGGGTTAAGCAGTTCTTC

d_gene: NA
v_gene: TRBV12-3/TRBV12-4
j_gene: TRBJ1-3
abundance: NA
CDR3aa: CASSLFSGNTIYF
CDR3nt: TGTGCCAGCAGTTTATTCTCTGGAAACACCATATATTTT

d_gene: TRBD2
v_gene: TRBV27
j_gene: TRBJ2-5
abundance: NA
CDR3aa: CASSTRTSQETQYF
CDR3nt: TGTGCCAGCAGTACCCGGACTAGCCAAGAGACCCAGTACTTC

d_gene: NA
v_gene: TRBV20-1
j_gene: TRBJ2-1
abundance: many
CDR3aa: CSAHLGIYNEQFF
CDR3nt: TGCAGTGCCCACCTCGGTATTTACAATGAGCAGTTCTTC

d_gene: TRBD1
v_gene: TRBV18
j_gene: TRBJ2-7
abundance: many
CDR3aa: CASSPPGQDYEQYF
CDR3nt: TGTGCCAGCTCACCTCCCGGACAGGACTACGAGCAGTACTTC

d_gene: NA
v_gene: TRBV5-1
j_gene: TRBJ2-5
abundance: few
CDR3aa: CASSWGRQQETQYF
CDR3nt: TGCGCCAGCAGCTGGGGACGGCAACAAGAGACCCAGTACTTC

d_gene: NA
v_gene: TRBV5-1
j_gene: TRBJ2-7
abundance: few
CDR3aa: CASSRIPNEQYF
CDR3nt: TGCGCCAGCAGCCGTATCCCTAACGAGCAGTACTTC

d_gene: NA
v_gene: TRBV7-3
j_gene: TRBJ1-6
abundance: NA
CDR3aa: CASRMSPLHF
CDR3nt: TGTGCCAGCCGGATGTCACCCCTCCACTTT

d_gene: TRBD2
v_gene: TRBV5-4
j_gene: TRBJ2-5
abundance: many
CDR3aa: CASSPGLAGGPEETQYF
CDR3nt: TGTGCCAGCAGCCCGGGACTAGCGGGAGGGCCGGAAGAGACCCAGTACTTC

d_gene: TRBD2
v_gene: TRBV5-1
j_gene: TRBJ2-1
abundance: many
CDR3aa: CASSPLTSGSYNEQFF
CDR3nt: TGCGCCAGCAGCCCCCTTACTAGCGGCTCCTACAATGAGCAGTTCTTC

d_gene: NA
v_gene: TRBV4-1
j_gene: TRBJ2-7
abundance: many
CDR3aa: CASSHPDGLGGEQYF
CDR3nt: TGCGCCAGCAGCCATCCGGACGGACTCGGGGGTGAGCAGTACTTC

d_gene: TRBD1
v_gene: TRBV7-2
j_gene: TRBJ2-7
abundance: NA
CDR3aa: CASSLSSGTGSYEQYF
CDR3nt: TGTGCCAGCAGCTTAAGTTCCGGGACAGGGTCCTACGAGCAGTACTTC

d_gene: NA
v_gene: TRBV5-4
j_gene: TRBJ1-1
abundance: many
CDR3aa: CASSSPIQGNTEAFF
CDR3nt: TGTGCCAGCAGCTCCCCCATACAGGGTAACACTGAAGCTTTCTTT

d_gene: NA
v_gene: TRBV5-1
j_gene: TRBJ2-4
abundance: many
CDR3aa: CASSLEAKNIQYF
CDR3nt: TGCGCCAGCAGCTTGGAGGCCAAAAACATTCAGTACTTC

d_gene: TRBD1
v_gene: TRBV5-1
j_gene: TRBJ1-1
abundance: NA
CDR3aa: CASSSPDRLNTEAFF
CDR3nt: TGCGCCAGCAGCTCCCCGGACAGGTTGAACACTGAAGCTTTCTTT

d_gene: NA
v_gene: TRBV7-9
j_gene: TRBJ2-3
abundance: NA
CDR3aa: CASSSDFSDTQYF
CDR3nt: TGTGCCAGCAGCTCAGATTTCTCAGATACGCAGTATTTT

d_gene: NA
v_gene: TRBV9
j_gene: TRBJ1-2
abundance: NA
CDR3aa: CASSVAGRNYGYTF
CDR3nt: TGTGCCAGCAGCGTAGCGGGAAGGAACTATGGCTACACCTTC

d_gene: NA
v_gene: TRBV2
j_gene: TRBJ1-1
abundance: many
CDR3aa: CASSVLGAAEAFF
CDR3nt: TGTGCCAGCAGTGTGTTGGGGGCCGCTGAAGCTTTCTTT

d_gene: NA
v_gene: TRBV18
j_gene: TRBJ2-7
abundance: many
CDR3aa: CASSARDGSYEQYF
CDR3nt: TGTGCCAGCTCCGCCCGGGACGGCTCCTACGAGCAGTACTTC

d_gene: NA
v_gene: TRBV4-3
j_gene: TRBJ1-4
abundance: NA
CDR3aa: CASSQDWILNEKLFF
CDR3nt: TGCGCCAGCAGCCAAGATTGGATTCTTAATGAAAAACTGTTTTTT